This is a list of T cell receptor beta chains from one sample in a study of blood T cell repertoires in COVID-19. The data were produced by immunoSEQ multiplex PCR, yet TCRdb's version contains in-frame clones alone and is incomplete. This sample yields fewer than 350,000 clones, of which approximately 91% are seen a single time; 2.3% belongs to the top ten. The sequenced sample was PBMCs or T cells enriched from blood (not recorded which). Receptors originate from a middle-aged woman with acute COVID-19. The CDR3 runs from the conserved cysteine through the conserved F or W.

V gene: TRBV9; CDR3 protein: CASSVGLADDNEQFF
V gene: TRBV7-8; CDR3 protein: CASSTWTSGRVSDTQYF
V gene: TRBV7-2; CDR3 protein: CASSLASTGGQPQHF
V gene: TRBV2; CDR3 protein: CASGRQGAQSEAFF
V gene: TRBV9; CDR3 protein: CASSVATGTGVMASTADTQYF
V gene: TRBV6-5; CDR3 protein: CASRVQGLGEKLFF
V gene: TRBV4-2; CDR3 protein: CASSQPFRGPNTGELFF
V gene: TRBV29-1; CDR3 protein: CSVAVRGPDEQFF
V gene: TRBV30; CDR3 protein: CAWSGRAIEQFF
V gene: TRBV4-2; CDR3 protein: CASSQFLLAGAPYEQYF
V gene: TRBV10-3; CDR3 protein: CAINTAQGTEAFF
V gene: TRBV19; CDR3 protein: CASRVSGSAVGQYF
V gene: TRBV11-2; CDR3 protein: CASSQGQFSSPLHF
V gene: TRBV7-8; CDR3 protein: CASSLEGGRRLGSPLHF
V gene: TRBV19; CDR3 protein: CASSQRGREGAFF
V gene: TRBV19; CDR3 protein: CASSPMLVEGVGSYNEQFF
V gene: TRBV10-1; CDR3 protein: CASSDWRDRGWDGYTF